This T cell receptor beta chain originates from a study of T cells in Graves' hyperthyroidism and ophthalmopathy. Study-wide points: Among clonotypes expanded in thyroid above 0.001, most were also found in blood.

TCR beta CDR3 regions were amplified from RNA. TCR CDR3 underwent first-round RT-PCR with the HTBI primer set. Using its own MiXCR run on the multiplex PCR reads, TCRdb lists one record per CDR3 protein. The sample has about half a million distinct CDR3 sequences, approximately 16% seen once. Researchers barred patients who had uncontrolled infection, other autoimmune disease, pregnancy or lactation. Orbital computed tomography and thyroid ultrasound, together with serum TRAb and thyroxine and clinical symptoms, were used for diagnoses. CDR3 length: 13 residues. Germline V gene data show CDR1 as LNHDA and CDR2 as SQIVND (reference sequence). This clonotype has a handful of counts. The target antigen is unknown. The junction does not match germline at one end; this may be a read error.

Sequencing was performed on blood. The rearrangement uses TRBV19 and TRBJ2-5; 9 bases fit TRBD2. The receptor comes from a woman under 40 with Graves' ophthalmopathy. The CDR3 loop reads CASTIAGEETQYF. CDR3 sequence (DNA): TGTGCCAGTACTATAGCGGGAGAAGAGACCCAGTACTTC. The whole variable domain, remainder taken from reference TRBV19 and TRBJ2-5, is DGGITQSPKYLFRKEGQNVTLSCEQNLNHDAMYWYRQDPGQGLRLIYYSQIVNDFQKGDIAEGYSVSREKKESFPLTVTSAQKNPTAFYLCASTIAGEETQYFGPGTRLLVL.